The entry below gives a single TCR beta chain sequence along with its context. The target antigen is unknown. This specimen comes from a study of CD8 T cells in Susac syndrome. Reverse transcription of about 0.5 to 1 ug RNA used random hexamers. The amplification used immunoSEQ multiplex PCR on TCR beta CDR3; it spanned 54 Vbeta and 13 Jbeta. Via MiXCR, TCRdb re-called the immunoSEQ multiplex PCR reads, giving one row per CDR3 protein. The sample holds about 210,000 distinct CDR3 sequences, approximately 94% seen once. Sequencing of TCR beta drew on CD8+ and CD4+ T cells from blood. The CDR3 sequence is 15 residues long. Trimming stripped 4 bases from V and 0 bases from J, with 13 bases between. Germline CDR1 reads MNHEY; CDR2 reads SVGEGT. Study-wide points: In Susac syndrome, the CD4+ T cell repertoires did not show clonal expansion.

The receptor comes from a human donor with Susac syndrome. Sequenced material: CD4+ T cells from PBMCs. This chain links TRBV6-2 or TRBV6-3 with TRBJ2-7; D tentatively fits TRBD1 or TRBD2 (5 bases each). The CDR3 spells CASSWGRVSSYEQYF. For the CDR3, the DNA is TGTGCCAGCAGTTGGGGACGGGTGTCCTCCTACGAGCAGTACTTC.